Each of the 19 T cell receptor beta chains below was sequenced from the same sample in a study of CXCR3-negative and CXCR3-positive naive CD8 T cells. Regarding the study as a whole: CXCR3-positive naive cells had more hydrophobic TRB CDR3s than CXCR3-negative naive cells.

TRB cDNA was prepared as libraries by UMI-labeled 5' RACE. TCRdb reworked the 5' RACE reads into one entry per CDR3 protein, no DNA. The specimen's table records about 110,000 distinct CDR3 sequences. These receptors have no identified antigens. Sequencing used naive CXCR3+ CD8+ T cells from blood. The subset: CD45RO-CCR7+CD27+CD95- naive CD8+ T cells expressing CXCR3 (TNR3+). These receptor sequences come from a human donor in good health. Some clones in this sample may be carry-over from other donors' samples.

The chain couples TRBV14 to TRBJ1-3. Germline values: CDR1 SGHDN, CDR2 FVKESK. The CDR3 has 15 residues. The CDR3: CASSQEGISGNTIYF.

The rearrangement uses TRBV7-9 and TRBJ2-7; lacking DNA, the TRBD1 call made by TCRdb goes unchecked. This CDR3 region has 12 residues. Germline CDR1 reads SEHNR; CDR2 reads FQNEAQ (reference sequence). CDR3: CASSPGNYEQYF.

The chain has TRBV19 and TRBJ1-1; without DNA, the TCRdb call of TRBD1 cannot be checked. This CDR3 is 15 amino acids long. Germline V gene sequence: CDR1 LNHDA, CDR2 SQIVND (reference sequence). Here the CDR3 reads CASSIKGLSGVEAFF.

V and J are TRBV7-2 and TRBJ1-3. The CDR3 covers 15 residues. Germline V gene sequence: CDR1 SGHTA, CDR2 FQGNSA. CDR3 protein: CASSPKTFSGNTIYF.

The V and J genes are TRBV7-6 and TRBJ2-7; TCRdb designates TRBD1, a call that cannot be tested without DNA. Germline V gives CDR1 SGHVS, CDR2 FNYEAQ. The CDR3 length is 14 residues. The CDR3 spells CASSLAPQGGEQYF.

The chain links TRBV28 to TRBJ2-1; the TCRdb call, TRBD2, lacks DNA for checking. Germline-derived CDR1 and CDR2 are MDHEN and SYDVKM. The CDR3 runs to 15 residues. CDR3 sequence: CASSLRERQGYEQFF.

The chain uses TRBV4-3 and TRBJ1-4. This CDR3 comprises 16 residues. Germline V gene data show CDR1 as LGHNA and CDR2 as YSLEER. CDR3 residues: CASSQDRASTNEKLFF.

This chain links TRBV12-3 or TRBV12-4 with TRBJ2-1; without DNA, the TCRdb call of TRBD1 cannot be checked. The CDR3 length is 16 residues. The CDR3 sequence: CASSLRARGDYNEQFF.

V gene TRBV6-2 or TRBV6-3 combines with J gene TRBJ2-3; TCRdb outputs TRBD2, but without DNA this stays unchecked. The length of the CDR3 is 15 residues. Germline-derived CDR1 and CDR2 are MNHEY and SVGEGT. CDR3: CASSEGGASTDTQYF.

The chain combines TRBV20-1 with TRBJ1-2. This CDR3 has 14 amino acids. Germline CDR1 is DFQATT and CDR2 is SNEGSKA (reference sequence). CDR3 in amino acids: CSARDQGKAYGYTF.

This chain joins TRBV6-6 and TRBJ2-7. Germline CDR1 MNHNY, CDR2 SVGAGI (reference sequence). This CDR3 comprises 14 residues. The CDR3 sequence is CASSYSPDSYEQYF.

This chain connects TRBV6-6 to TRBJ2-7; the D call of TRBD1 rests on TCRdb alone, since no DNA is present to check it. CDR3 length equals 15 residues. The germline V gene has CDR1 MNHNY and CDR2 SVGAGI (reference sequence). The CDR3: CASSDDRGVTYEQYF.

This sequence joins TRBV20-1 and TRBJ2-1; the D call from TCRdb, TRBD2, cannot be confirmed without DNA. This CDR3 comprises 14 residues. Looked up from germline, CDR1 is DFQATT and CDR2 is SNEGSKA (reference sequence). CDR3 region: CSAREERERDEQFF.

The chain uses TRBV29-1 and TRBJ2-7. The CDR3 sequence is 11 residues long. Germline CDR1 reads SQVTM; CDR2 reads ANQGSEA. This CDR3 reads CSVDSGYEQYF.

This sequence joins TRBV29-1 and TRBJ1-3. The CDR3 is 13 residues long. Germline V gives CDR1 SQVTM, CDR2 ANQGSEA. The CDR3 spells CSVEQEFGNTIYF.

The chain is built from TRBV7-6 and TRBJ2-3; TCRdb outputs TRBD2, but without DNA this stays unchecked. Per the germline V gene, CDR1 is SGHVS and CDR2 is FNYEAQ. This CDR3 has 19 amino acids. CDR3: CASSLGASGRALGTDTQYF.

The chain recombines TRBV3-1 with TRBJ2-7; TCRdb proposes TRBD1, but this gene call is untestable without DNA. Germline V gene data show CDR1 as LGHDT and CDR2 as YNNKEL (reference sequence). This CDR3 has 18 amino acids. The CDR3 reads CASSPKPLDRATSYEQYF.

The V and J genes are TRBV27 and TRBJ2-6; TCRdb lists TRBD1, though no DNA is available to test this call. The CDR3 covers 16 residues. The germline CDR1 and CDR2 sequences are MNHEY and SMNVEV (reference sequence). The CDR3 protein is CASSLYGGTGANVLTF.

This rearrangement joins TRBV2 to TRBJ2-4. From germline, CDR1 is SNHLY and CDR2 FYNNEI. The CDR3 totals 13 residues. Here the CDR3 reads CASSDGPKPIQYF.